The 6 T cell receptor beta chains below come from one sample, sequenced in a study of a mutant IDH1 vaccine in newly diagnosed glioma. TCRdb's table, derived via immunoSEQ multiplex PCR, lists solely in-frame clones and lacks some. Of about 33,000 clones in the sample, around 85% were seen once. The time point was: baseline, week 1 (first vaccination visit). The treatment: pre-vaccination baseline after standard-of-care therapy. Specimen: PBMCs, collected from a glioma patient treated with radiotherapy, temozolomide or both. These receptors all stem from a woman aged 40-49 years with glioma.

Comments on this clone: One end of the junction varies from germline; a read error may be responsible. The chain joins TRBV7-7 to TRBJ1-4, with D unclear. This CDR3 spans 13 amino acids. Germline V gene data show CDR1 as SSHAT and CDR2 as FNYEAQ (reference sequence). The CDR3 loop is CASSRTTNEKLFF. For the CDR3, the DNA is TGTGCTAGCAGCCGTACAACTAATGAAAAACTGTTTTTT.

This sequence joins TRBV4-1 and TRBJ1-5, with TRBD1 matching 8 bases. J gave up 3 bases and V 5 bases, and 6 bases lay outside the gene matches. Germline V gene data show CDR1 as MGHRA and CDR2 as YSYEKL. The CDR3 is 15 residues long. The CDR3 DNA reads TGCGCCAGCAGCACCCGGACAGGGTTCAATCAGCCCCAGCATTTT. Its protein is CASSTRTGFNQPQHF.

The chain employs TRBV4-3 and TRBJ1-5; a weak D match, TRBD1 (6 bases). Germline V lookup: CDR1 LGHNA, CDR2 YSLEER. Trimming cost V 2 bases and J 7 bases, with 12 bases left between them. The CDR3 has 14 residues. The CDR3 is CASSQLTGLQPQHF. The DNA of the CDR3 is TGCGCCAGCAGCCAACTTACAGGGTTACAGCCCCAGCATTTT.

The chain uses TRBV5-1 and TRBJ1-4; D remains ambiguous. Germline CDR1 and CDR2: SGHRS and YFSETQ. The ends were cut back, 2 bases at V and 7 bases at J, with 9 bases in the middle. This CDR3 spans 13 amino acids. The CDR3 protein is CASSLGGTEKLFF. DNA of the CDR3: TGCGCCAGCAGCTTAGGCGGAACTGAAAAACTGTTTTTT.

The V gene is TRBV14, the J gene TRBJ2-6; D could derive from TRBD1 or TRBD2 (5 bases each). With 1 base removed from V and 1 base from J, the gap between germline ends came to 14 bases. There are 18 residues in the CDR3. CDR1 is SGHDN, CDR2 FVKESK, per germline. The CDR3 DNA follows: TGTGCCAGCAGCCAAGGGTTGCCAGGGAGTTCTGGGGCCAACGTCCTGACTTTC. Protein product: CASSQGLPGSSGANVLTF.

This clone was recorded a few times. V and J are TRBV7-3 and TRBJ1-2; TRBD1 aligns across 7 bases. V shed 0 bases, J shed 6 bases, and the junction held 10 bases outside the gene matches. Per germline, CDR1 SGHTA and CDR2 FQGTGA. This CDR3 has 16 amino acids. The CDR3 DNA is TGTGCCAGCAGCTTAACGTCCTCGGTAGGGGGCCATGGCTACACCTTC. Its protein product is CASSLTSSVGGHGYTF.